Given below is one T cell receptor beta chain in context. Its binding antigen is unknown. Per-base quality was not reported, and no clone a single base away is much larger than it. This sample is part of a study of T cells in Graves' hyperthyroidism and ophthalmopathy (dated 2019 in TCRdb). Broadly, across the study: Peripheral blood samples were taken at the time of initial diagnosis, prior to any treatment. The paper reports TCR Vbeta CDR3 sequencing of approximately 140 peripheral blood samples: some 41 ophthalmopathy, roughly 80 hyperthyroidism and around 17 progressor patients. To identify TCR V-J signatures that set the groups apart, the researchers used a discovery cohort of more than 95 patients, made up of 40 to 45 with Graves' ophthalmopathy and about 60 with stable Graves' hyperthyroidism. After blood sampling, hyperthyroidism patients were treated with methimazole at a starting dose of 30 mg daily, and ophthalmopathy patients were treated with high-dose intravenous methylprednisolone. In addition, the study compared T-cell repertoires in thyroid tissue and in blood from six Graves' hyperthyroidism patients. Prospective prediction of ophthalmopathy was tested in an independent validation cohort of fewer than 20 hyperthyroidism patients and 17 patients who later progressed to ophthalmopathy. For training and testing, the 100 or so patients in the discovery cohort were randomly divided in a 7:3 ratio. General conclusions and limits of the study: In validation, the model predicted progression to ophthalmopathy with 65% to 71% sensitivity and approximately 72% specificity, a median of about 6.7 months before onset. Blood samples also contained most of the expanded thyroid clonotypes (frequency above 0.001), which suggests that blood repertoires may reflect thyroid immune responses. No statistical method was used to fix the sample size in advance, and group allocation was not hidden from the investigators. In cross-validation, a model built on a 13 V-J signature told ophthalmopathy apart from stable hyperthyroidism with about 90% sensitivity and about 81% specificity, and in testing the same model reached 80%/75%.

The TCR beta CDR3 regions were amplified from RNA transcripts. A first-round RT-PCR of the TCR CDR3 used the HTBI primer set with the Qiagen OneStep RT-PCR kit. Libraries were constructed in a second round of multiplex PCR, after which size selection and purification were carried out. Libraries were sequenced paired-end with 100 bp reads on an Illumina HiSeq2000. In the paper's pipeline: SOAPnuke was used to process the raw data, with reads discarded if the reads contained adapters or uncalled bases, had a mean Phred below 15, or lacked an exact constant-primer or identifier match. COPE v1.2.5 was used to merge high-quality paired reads, and clonotypes were defined as unique nucleotide sequences. Clonotypes were aligned to IMGT TRBV, TRBD and TRBJ reference segments using MiTCR v1.1. The analysis was restricted to V-J combinations with a frequency above 0.0001, which together covered about 99% of the repertoires. A TCS score was defined as the ratio between F50 (clonal expansion) and ExV (chaos), using BLOSUM62-based TCRdist between CDR3 peptides within each V-J. Welch's t-statistics and random forest reduced just over 500 V-J features to roughly 13, which were used in a naive Bayes classifier (R e1071). Clones were called with MiXCR by TCRdb after fastp trimmed the public reads at Q25, and only in-frame beta chains were retained. Rows with a matching CDR3 protein are joined into one entry that keeps the most common DNA and genes. The V and J calls reflect TCRdb's pipeline rather than the authors' work. The sample contains about 200,000 distinct CDR3 sequences, around a sixth of them found a single time. The top ten hold over 45% of the sample.

The CDR3 has 16 amino acids, counting the end cysteine and phenylalanine. Of all the DNA, just the CDR3 is kept, 48 bases in frame from base 1. V trim: 4 bases; J trim: 6 bases; unmatched bases: 8. Per the germline V gene (reference sequence), MNHNY is the CDR1 and SVGAGI is the CDR2. A patient counted as having stable Graves' hyperthyroidism if no progression to ophthalmopathy occurred over 18 months of follow-up. Hyperthyroidism patients were newly diagnosed, with disease duration under 2 months, and aged 18 to 65 years. Any patient with an uncontrolled infection, another autoimmune disease, pregnancy or lactation was excluded. Diagnoses were based on clinical symptoms, serum thyroxine and TRAb, thyroid ultrasound and orbital computed tomography. PBMCs were separated from roughly 10 ml of fresh peripheral blood using Ficoll-Paque density gradient centrifugation. Total RNA was extracted using Trizol reagent, and RNA quality was assessed on an Agilent 2100 Bioanalyzer.

This receptor was obtained from a woman aged 45 to 65 with Graves' hyperthyroidism. The chain is assembled from TRBV6-6 and TRBJ2-1, with TRBD2 matching 11 junction bases. Sequencing used blood. The CDR3 amino acid sequence is: CASSWKTSGTTNEQFF. Read as DNA, the sequence is TGTGCCAGCAGTTGGAAGACTAGCGGGACGACCAATGAGCAGTTCTTC.